This T cell receptor beta chain stems from a study of cytomegalovirus exposure and HLA in healthy donors. Study-level information: There were just under 400 genotyped donors. Of these, roughly 80% fell in the genetic ancestry cluster associated with self-reported Caucasian donors.

Study-wide results and caveats: A later look showed TCR association rates differing by HLA locus, highest for DRB1 and lowest for HLA-C. A later analysis linked a missense variant in DCLRE1C to the trimming of TCR beta V and J genes.

The CDR3 is 11 amino acids. Germline lookup yields CDR1 SQVTM and CDR2 ANQGSEA. Primers: 60 Vbeta forward and 13 Jbeta reverse. Data came from immunoSEQ multiplex PCR; TCRdb stores just in-frame clones and leaves some out. The repertoire consists of roughly 220,000 clones, with roughly 80% occurring once and the leading ten covering 2.5% to 3.5%. Nominal health characterized the donors when sampled, though unrecorded immune exposures were likely. This clone showed up just once. Antigen specificity is unknown. This sequence originates from a man younger than 45 in good health and CMV-seronegative. This rearrangement joins TRBV29-1 to TRBJ2-5, with 7 bases fitting TRBD1. TRBJ2-7 matches the DNA end more closely, so the J call is doubtful. The sequenced material came from PBMCs. In DNA form, the CDR3 reads TGCAGCCACAGGGGTTCCTACGAGCAGTACTTC. Translation: CSHRGSYEQYF.